This T cell receptor beta chain was recovered during a study of chemoradiotherapy in HPV16-positive cancers. Study-wide background: Candidate HPV-specific clones and shared TCR motifs came from two HPV16-positive patients.

V gave up 7 bases and J gave up 3 bases, with 15 bases separating them. Germline V lookup: CDR1 SQVTM, CDR2 ANQGSEA. The CDR3 totals 13 residues. In this sample, this clone turned up once. Assay: immunoSEQ multiplex PCR; the TCRdb copy retains only in-frame clones and omits some. This table has about 35,000 clones, 92% appearing once. The TCR comes from a human donor with HPV-associated anogenital cancer. The V call is TRBV29-1, the J call TRBJ1-2; D is perhaps TRBD1 (6 bases). The input for sequencing was blood, taken from a patient who underwent chemoradiotherapy. The CDR3 reads CSAKYRDHYGYTF. The DNA for the CDR3 is TGCAGCGCGAAATACAGGGACCACTATGGCTACACCTTC. Filled out from reference TRBV29-1 and TRBJ1-2, the complete variable domain reads SAVISQKPSRDICQRGTSLTIQCQVDSQVTMMFWYRQQPGQSLTLIATANQGSEATYESGFVIDKFPISRPNLTFSTLTVSNMSPEDSSIYLCSAKYRDHYGYTFGSGTRLTVV.